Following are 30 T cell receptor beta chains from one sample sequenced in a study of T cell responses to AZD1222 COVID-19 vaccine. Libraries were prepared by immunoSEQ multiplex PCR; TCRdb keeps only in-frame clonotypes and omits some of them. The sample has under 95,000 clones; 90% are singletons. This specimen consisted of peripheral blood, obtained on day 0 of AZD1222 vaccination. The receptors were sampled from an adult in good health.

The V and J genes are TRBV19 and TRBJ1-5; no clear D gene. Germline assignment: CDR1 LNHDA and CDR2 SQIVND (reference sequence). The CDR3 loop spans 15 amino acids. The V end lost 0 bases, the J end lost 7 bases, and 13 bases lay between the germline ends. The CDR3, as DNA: TGTGCCAGTAGTATAGATCATTCCGGAGGGCAGCCCCAGCATTTT. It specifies CASSIDHSGGQPQHF.

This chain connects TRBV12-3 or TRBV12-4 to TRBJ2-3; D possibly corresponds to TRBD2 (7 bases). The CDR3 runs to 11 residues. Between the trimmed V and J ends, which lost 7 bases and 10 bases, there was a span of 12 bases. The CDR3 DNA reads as TGTGCCAGCACCCGGGGGGCAGCGCAGTATTTT. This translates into CASTRGAAQYF.

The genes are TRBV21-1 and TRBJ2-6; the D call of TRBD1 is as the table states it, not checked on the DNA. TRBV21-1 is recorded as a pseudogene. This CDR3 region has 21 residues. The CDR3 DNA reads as TGTGCCAGCAAGACGAAAGGACAGGGGGCTTTTCTCGGCCCTGGGGCCAACGTCCTGACTTTC. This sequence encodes CASKTKGQGAFLGPGANVLTF.

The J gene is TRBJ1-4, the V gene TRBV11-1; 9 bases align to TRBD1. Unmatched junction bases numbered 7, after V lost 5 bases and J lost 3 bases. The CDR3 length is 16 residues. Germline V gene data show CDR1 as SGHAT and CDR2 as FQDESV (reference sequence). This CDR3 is CASSPRTGEANEKLFF. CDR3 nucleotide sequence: TGTGCCAGCAGCCCCCGGACAGGGGAAGCTAATGAAAAACTGTTTTTT.

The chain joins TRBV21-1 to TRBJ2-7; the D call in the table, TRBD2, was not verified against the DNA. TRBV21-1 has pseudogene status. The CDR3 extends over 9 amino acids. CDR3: CASLYEQYF. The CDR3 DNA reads TGTGCCAGTCTCTACGAGCAGTACTTC.

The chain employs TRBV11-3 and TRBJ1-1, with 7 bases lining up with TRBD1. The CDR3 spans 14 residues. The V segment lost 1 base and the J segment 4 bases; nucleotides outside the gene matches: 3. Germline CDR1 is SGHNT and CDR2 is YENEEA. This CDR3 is CASSLGTGVTEAFF. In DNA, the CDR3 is TGTGCCAGCAGCTTAGGCACAGGGGTCACTGAAGCTTTCTTT.

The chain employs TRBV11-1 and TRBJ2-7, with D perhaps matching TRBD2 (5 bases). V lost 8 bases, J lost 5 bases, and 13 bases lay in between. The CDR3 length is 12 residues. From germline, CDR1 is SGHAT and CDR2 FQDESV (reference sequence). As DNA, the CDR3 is TGTGCCAGCGGACGGTTGCGGGACGAGCAGTACTTC. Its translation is CASGRLRDEQYF.

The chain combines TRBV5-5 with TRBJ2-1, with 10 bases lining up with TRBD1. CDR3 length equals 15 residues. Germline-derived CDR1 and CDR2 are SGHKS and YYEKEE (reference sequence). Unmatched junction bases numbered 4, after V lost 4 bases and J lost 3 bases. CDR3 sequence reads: CASSPGTGVYNEQFF. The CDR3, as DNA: TGTGCCAGCAGCCCCGGGACAGGGGTCTACAATGAGCAGTTCTTC.

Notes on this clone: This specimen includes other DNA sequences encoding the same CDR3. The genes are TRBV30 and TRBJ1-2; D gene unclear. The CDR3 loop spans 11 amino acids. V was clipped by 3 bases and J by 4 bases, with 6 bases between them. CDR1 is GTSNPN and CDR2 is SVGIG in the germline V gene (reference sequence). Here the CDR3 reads CAWSATYGYTF. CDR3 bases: TGTGCCTGGAGCGCGACCTATGGCTACACCTTC.

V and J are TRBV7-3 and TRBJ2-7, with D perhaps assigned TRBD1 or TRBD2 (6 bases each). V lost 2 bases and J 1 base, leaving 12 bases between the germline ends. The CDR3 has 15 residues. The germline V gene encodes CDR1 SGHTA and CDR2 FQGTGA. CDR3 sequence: CASSLSGAGSYEQYF. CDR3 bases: TGTGCCAGCAGCTTATCGGGGGCCGGATCCTACGAGCAGTACTTC.

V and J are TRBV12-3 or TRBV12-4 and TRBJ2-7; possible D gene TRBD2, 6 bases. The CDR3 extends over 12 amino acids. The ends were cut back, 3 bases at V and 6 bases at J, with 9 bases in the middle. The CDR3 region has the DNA TGTGCCAGCAGTTTGATGGGGGGCGAGCAGTACTTC. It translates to CASSLMGGEQYF.

Here the CDR3 DNA reads TGTGCCAGCTCACCGAGGGATACTGGCTACACCTTC. The encoded protein is CASSPRDTGYTF. The rearrangement joins TRBV18 to TRBJ1-2; D unclear. Germline V lookup: CDR1 KGHSH, CDR2 LQKENI. V lost 3 bases and J lost 7, with 9 bases in between. The CDR3 is 12 amino acids.

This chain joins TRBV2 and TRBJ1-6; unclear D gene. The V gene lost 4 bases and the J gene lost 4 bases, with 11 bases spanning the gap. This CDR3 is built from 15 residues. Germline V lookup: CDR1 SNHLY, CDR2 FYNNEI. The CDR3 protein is CASSVGFPYNSPLHF. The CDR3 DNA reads TGTGCCAGCAGTGTGGGATTTCCGTATAATTCACCCCTCCACTTT.

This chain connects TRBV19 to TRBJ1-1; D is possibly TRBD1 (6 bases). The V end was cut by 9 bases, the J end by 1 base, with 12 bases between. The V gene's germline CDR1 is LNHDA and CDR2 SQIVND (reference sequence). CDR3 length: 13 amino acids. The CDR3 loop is CASGGLENTEAFF. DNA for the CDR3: TGTGCCAGCGGGGGGCTTGAGAACACTGAAGCTTTCTTT. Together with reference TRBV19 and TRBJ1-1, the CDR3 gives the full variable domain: DGGITQSPKYLFRKEGQNVTLSCEQNLNHDAMYWYRQDPGQGLRLIYYSQIVNDFQKGDIAEGYSVSREKKESFPLTVTSAQKNPTAFYLCASGGLENTEAFFGQGTRLTVV.

The CDR3 DNA reads as TGTGCCAGCAGCCCGGGACCGGGACAGGGCCCAGAGACCCAGTACTTC. Its translation: CASSPGPGQGPETQYF. This rearrangement joins TRBV27 to TRBJ2-5; 9 bases fit TRBD1. The germline gives CDR1 MNHEY, CDR2 SMNVEV (reference sequence). There are 16 residues in the CDR3. J lost 4 bases, V lost 6 bases, and 12 bases had no gene match.

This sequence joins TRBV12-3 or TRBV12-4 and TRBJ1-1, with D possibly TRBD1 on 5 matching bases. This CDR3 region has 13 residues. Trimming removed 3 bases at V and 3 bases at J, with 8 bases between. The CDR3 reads CASSLVQDTEAFF. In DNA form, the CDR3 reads TGTGCCAGCAGTTTGGTACAGGACACTGAAGCTTTCTTT.

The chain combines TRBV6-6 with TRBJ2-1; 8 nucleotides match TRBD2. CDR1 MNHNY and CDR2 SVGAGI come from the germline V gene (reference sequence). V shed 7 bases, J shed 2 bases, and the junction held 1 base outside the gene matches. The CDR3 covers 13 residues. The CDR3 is CASTGGPYNEQFF. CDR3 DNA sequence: TGTGCCAGCACGGGGGGGCCCTACAATGAGCAGTTCTTC.

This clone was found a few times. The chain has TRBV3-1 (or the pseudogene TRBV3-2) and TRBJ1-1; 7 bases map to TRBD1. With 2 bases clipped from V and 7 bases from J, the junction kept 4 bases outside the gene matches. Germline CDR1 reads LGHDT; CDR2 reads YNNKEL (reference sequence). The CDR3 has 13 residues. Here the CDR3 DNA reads TGTGCCAGCAGCCAAATATCAGGGGGTGAAGCTTTCTTT. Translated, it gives CASSQISGGEAFF.

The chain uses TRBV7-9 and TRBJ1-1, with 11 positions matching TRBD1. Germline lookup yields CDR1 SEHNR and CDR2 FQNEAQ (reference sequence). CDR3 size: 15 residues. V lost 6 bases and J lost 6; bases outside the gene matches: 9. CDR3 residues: CASSPKGQGVPEAFF. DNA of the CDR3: TGTGCCAGCAGTCCCAAGGGACAGGGGGTTCCTGAAGCTTTCTTT.

The CDR3 spells CASMRTGHEGTEAFF. The CDR3 bases are TGTGCCAGTATGAGGACAGGGCATGAGGGGACTGAAGCTTTCTTT. The chain is built from TRBV19 and TRBJ1-1; 8 bases agree with TRBD1. V shed 7 bases and J 5 bases; nucleotides not matched to a gene: 12. Germline loops: CDR1 LNHDA, CDR2 SQIVND (reference sequence). This CDR3 has 15 amino acids.

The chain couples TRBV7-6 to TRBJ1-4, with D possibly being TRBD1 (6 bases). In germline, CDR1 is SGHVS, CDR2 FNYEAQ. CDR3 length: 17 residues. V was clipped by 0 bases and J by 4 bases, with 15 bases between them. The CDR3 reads CASSLAAGEGDNEKLFF. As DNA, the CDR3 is TGTGCCAGCAGCTTAGCGGCAGGGGAAGGGGATAATGAAAAACTGTTTTTT. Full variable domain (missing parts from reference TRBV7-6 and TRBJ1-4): GAGVSQSPRYKVTKRGQDVALRCDPISGHVSLYWYRQALGQGPEFLTYFNYEAQQDKSGLPNDRFSAERPEGSISTLTIQRTEQRDSAMYRCASSLAAGEGDNEKLFFGSGTQLSVL.

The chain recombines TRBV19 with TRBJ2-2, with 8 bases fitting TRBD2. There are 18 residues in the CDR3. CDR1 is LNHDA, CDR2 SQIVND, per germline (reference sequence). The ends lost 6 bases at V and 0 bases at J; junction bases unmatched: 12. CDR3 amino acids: CASSHRLGRGANTGELFF. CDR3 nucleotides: TGTGCCAGTAGCCATAGGCTTGGGCGGGGGGCGAACACCGGGGAGCTGTTTTTT.

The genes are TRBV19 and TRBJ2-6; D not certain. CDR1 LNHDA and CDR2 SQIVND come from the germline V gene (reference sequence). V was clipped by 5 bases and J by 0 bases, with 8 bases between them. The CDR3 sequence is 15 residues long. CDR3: CASSLHLSGANVLTF. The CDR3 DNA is TGTGCCAGTAGTCTACACCTCTCTGGGGCCAACGTCCTGACTTTC.

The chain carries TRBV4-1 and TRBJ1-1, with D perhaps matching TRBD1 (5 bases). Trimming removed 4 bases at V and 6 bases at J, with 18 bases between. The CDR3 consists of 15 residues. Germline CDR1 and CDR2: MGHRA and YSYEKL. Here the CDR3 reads CASSPPVQGLAEAFF. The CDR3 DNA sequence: TGCGCCAGCAGCCCCCCGGTCCAGGGTTTAGCTGAAGCTTTCTTT.

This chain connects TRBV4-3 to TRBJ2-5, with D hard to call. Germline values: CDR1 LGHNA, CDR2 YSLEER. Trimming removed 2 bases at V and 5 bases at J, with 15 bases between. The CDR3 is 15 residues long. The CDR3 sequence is CASSQSRASGETQYF. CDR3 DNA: TGCGCCAGCAGCCAATCCCGGGCCTCCGGGGAGACCCAGTACTTC.

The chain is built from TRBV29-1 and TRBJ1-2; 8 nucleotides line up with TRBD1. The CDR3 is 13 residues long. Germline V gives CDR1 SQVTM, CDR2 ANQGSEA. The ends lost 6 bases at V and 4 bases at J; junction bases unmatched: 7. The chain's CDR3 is CSVAGGQGYGYTF. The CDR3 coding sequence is TGCAGCGTCGCAGGGGGCCAGGGCTATGGCTACACCTTC.

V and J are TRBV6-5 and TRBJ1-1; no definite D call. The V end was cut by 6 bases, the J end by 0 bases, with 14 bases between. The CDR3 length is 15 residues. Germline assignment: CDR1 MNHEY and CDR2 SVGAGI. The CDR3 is CASRTTLRLNTEAFF. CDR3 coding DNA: TGTGCCAGCAGGACGACACTAAGGTTGAACACTGAAGCTTTCTTT.

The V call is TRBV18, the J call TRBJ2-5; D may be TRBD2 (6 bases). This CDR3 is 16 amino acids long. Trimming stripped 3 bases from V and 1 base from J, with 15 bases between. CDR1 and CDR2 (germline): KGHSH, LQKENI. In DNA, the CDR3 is TGTGCCAGCTCACCGCGGGGCGTTAGGCTCCAAGAGACCCAGTACTTC. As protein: CASSPRGVRLQETQYF.

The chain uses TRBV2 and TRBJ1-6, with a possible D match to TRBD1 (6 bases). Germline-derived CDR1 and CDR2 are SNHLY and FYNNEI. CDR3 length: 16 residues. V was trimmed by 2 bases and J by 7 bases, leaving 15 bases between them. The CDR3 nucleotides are TGTGCCAGCAGTGAATCGACGGGGGCCCAGAATTCACCCCTCCACTTT. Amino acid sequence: CASSESTGAQNSPLHF.

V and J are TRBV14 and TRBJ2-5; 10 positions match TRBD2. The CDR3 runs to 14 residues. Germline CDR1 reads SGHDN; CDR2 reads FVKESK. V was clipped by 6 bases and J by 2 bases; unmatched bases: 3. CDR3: CASSLAGVQETQYF. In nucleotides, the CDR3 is TGTGCCAGCAGTCTAGCGGGGGTACAAGAGACCCAGTACTTC.